The entry below gives a single T cell receptor beta chain sequence along with its context. This clone appeared once. No cognate antigen has been identified for it. There are no base qualities to consult, and no much larger clone falls within one base. The sample comes from a study of cytomegalovirus exposure and HLA in healthy donors (dated by TCRdb to about 2017). For the study in its entirety: An earlier analysis of 550 to 700 of the donors reported 250 to 300 Gb of sequence data and more than 90 million unique TCR beta sequences from some 180 million T cells. The study used immunosequencing to profile the T cell repertoires of around 600 subjects and linked those repertoires to cytomegalovirus serostatus. In a later genetic analysis, genome-wide SNP genotypes for about three fifths of the 666 donors were used, and that subset was treated as a discovery cohort. In the later analysis, no new phenotypic data were used to find candidate immune exposures; instead, reliance was placed on TCR beta sequences and their occurrence across donors. To predict cytomegalovirus infection status, the study combined high-throughput TCR immunosequencing, statistical association of individual TCRs with disease status, and machine learning. All discovery cohort repertoires had been generated on a single sequencing platform. Alongside the repertoire data, information on donor age, sex, ethnicity and CMV serostatus was compiled. A later analysis re-examined previously published TCR beta repertoires from more than 600 donors and added high-resolution HLA genotyping to investigate patterns of TCR occurrence. Of the 300 to 500 genotyped donors, more than 75% were placed in the genetic ancestry cluster associated with self-reported Caucasian donors. The study aimed to test whether signatures of past pathogen exposure could be identified by cataloging public T cell receptors. Across approximately 420 genotyped donors of the cohort, an average of about 240,000 unique TCR beta nucleotide sequences per donor were sequenced, and 15% to 20% of those sequences were non-productive. Several DR-DQ haplotypes were handled as single units for association and clustering, since linkage in the cohort was strong. Both class I and class II loci were covered by HLA typing, at four-digit resolution. In an earlier analysis of about 590 of the donors, high-throughput TCR beta sequencing was used to judge whether each TCR beta V gene segment behaved as functional or pseudogenic. Besides the first cohort of approximately 670 subjects, a separate validation cohort made up of 120 different subjects was used. Typing coverage differed by locus: A, B, C, DRB1 and DQB1 were typed in roughly 629-630 donors, DQA1 in 522, DPA1 in around 580, and DPB1 in approximately 450. An early release covering some 640 HLA-typed donors comprised around 300 gigabases of sequencing data and around 85 million unique TCR sequences.

What the study reported, not specific to this receptor: The classifier was reported to diagnose cytomegalovirus status with high specificity and sensitivity in both the original cohort and the validation cohort. The cohort was sequenced for TCR beta chains only, and without alpha or paired-chain data the features that could be detected were limited. A later analysis found that HLA-associated TCR beta chains were more clonally expanded and had lower generation probabilities than equally common non-associated chains. Because counts were too low, around 17 rarely observed V segments, including chromosome 9 orphons, were left out of the earlier analysis of several hundred of the donors. An earlier analysis of around 540 of the donors showed that most TCR beta V segments appeared in productive rearrangements either about 90% or about 30% of the time, which broadly matched IMGT annotations. An association between a missense DCLRE1C variant and V-gene and J-gene trimming of TCR beta chains was found in a later genetic analysis and replicated in an independent cohort. Sequencing depth was assumed to be roughly uniform across donors in the presence/absence analyses, though that assumption may not hold. Compared with the 666-donor mean, donors in an Asian-associated ancestry cluster had fewer N-insertions in productive TCRs, according to a later genetic analysis. According to a later analysis, most CMV-associated TCR beta chains appeared to be HLA-restricted, and the HLA associations seemed to be driven largely by CMV exposure. The authors suggested that the approach could potentially be generalized to other disease states and immunological phenotypes. The study gave a list of 150 to 200 TCR beta chains associated with cytomegalovirus. Some IMGT-functional V segments, including TRBV6-2 and TRBV6-3, could not be distinguished by the 87-base-pair reads and were therefore excluded. Most TCR sequences were seen in very few donors, while some public TCRs were found in many individuals. Because HLA typing was unavailable for some donors at each locus, only the typed subset was used in association tests. In a later analysis, some 17,000 TCR beta sequences were associated with specific HLA alleles at a false discovery rate of 0.05. A further reported finding was that TCR beta sequences accurately predicted the HLA-A and HLA-B alleles for most subjects in the first cohort. When HLA alleles, especially DR and DQ, strongly co-occurred, TCR associations were difficult to assign to individual alleles. Correlated functional status among segregating V segments might be attributable to linkage disequilibrium, but an unknown experimental factor could not be ruled out. A cluster of highly shared sequence variants was judged likely to be a technical artifact of the sequencing pipeline. The only immune exposure information available for the cohort was CMV serostatus. In vitro tests confirmed that three of the cytomegalovirus-associated TCR beta chains recognize cytomegalovirus antigens. In a later analysis, several top co-occurrence clusters were reported to appear linked to parvovirus B19, influenza, CMV and Epstein-Barr virus. A later analysis found that TCR association rates varied across HLA loci, with DRB1 alleles showing the most associated TCRs and HLA-C alleles the fewest.

The cohort consisted of 650 to 850 healthy bone marrow donors. At the time of sampling, every cohort member was nominally healthy, though immune exposures that went unrecorded were likely present. The donor tested CMV seronegative and was one of the 352 seronegative cohort members. Each donor provided a peripheral blood sample, and peripheral blood mononuclear cells were used for TCR beta sequencing. The Qiagen DNeasy Blood Extraction Kit was used to extract genomic DNA from the blood cell samples. CDR1 and CDR2 (SGHRS, YFSETQ) derive from the germline V gene. From the cysteine up to the phenylalanine, the CDR3 has a length of 13 residues. CDR3 DNA only is kept here, 39 bases in frame from base 1. Trimming removed 2 bases from V and 0 bases from J, leaving 5 bases between the germline ends. Library preparation was by the immunoSEQ multiplex PCR assay. For the multiplex PCR, a mixture combining 60 forward primers for TCR Vbeta segments and 13 reverse primers for TCR Jbeta segments was used. Amplification of the CDR3 region of rearranged TCR beta genes was performed with a multiplex PCR assay on genomic DNA. The Illumina HiSeq System was used to sequence the amplified TCR beta libraries as 87-base-pair reads. The paper's processing steps were these. A later analysis counted around 72 million unique TCR beta chains across the 666 repertoires, and around 9.9 million of these chains were shared by at least two donors. A nearest-neighbor algorithm error-corrected the raw reads and collapsed the reads into unique sequences, merging closely related sequences to remove PCR and sequencing errors. CDR3 sequences were aligned to IMGT reference sequences to assign V, D and J gene segments. For a sequence to be retained, a match of at least six nucleotides to both a V gene segment and a J gene segment was required. A rearrangement was called productive if the CDR3 had no stop codons and remained in frame with V and J, and every other rearrangement was called non-productive. CDR3 was defined according to IMGT convention as the region running from the second conserved V-encoded cysteine to the conserved J-encoded phenylalanine. The earlier analysis of approximately 590 of the donors excluded any sequence lacking an unambiguous match to a single V gene segment. In an earlier analysis of several hundred of the donors, V segments were called functional above 56.7% productive rearrangements and were called segregating when the between-donor standard deviation exceeded 5%. To diagnose cytomegalovirus status from the catalog of TCR beta chain sequences, a statistical classification framework was built. V and J gene assignment, in a later analysis, came from comparing TCR nucleotide sequences with IMGT/GENE-DB human TR gene sequences. A later analysis assigned CDR3 sequences and most-parsimonious VDJ recombination scenarios with the TCRdist pipeline. A later analysis defined each TCR beta chain by its CDR3 amino acid sequence plus V-gene family, and excluded reads lacking a unique V-gene family. In a later analysis, 550 to 650 highly shared, low-generation-probability nucleotide sequences were removed to address suspected cross-contamination and a sequencing artifact. In a later analysis, a clonal expansion index was calculated for each public chain from normalized within-repertoire ranks of inferred template counts. In a later analysis, generation probabilities were computed using a VDJ recombination model fitted to out-of-frame rearrangements, and the results were checked against IGoR. In a later analysis, TCR-TCR, TCR-HLA and TCR-CMV co-occurrence was scored with hypergeometric tests, and a repertoire-size bias correction was applied to TCR pairs. To estimate false discovery rates, a later analysis permuted the HLA or CMV assignments 20 times. In a later analysis, co-occurring TCRs were grouped using DBSCAN, with TCRdist sequence similarity added in when clustering inside HLA-allele-positive subsets. Repertoires with fewer than 30,000 or more than 120,000 public chains were left out of co-occurrence clustering, as were about 5 repertoires with anomalous nucleotide sharing. The immuneACCESS repertoire file appears here via TCRdb, limited to in-frame rearrangements. These files lack a portion of the clones; in checked studies, under half of the deficit traces to unresolved V genes, and the cause of the others is not known. V and J calls and clone size follow that table, whereas D and trimming were derived from the DNA. The sample table records about 98,000 clones; about 81% of these occur just once. The ten largest clones capture roughly 1.4% of the sample.

The sequence was obtained from a man in his forties in good health and CMV-seronegative. This chain is built from TRBV5-1 and TRBJ1-1, with the D gene not confidently named. The sample comprised PBMCs. The CDR3 region: CASSLNLNTEAFF. The sequenced DNA is TGCGCCAGCAGCTTAAACTTGAACACTGAAGCTTTCTTT.